This TCR beta chain was found in a study of blood T cells in healthy people across ages. Then a second PCR, running roughly 6 to 11 cycles, was carried out with a sample-barcoded 5' primer and a J-beta primer mix. In TCRdb, the 5' RACE reads were re-called with MiXCR into one record per CDR3 protein. The sample comprises approximately 400,000 distinct CDR3 sequences, roughly half of which are singletons, and over 40% rests with the top ten. Trimming took 4 bases from V and 0 from J, leaving 10 bases between them. Germline CDR1 reads MNHEY; CDR2 reads SVGAGI. The CDR3 runs to 15 residues. The gene calls are TRBV6-5 and TRBJ2-4; D might be TRBD1 or TRBD2, each matching 5 bases. Source material: blood. The source is a man in his 60s in good health. The CDR3 nucleotides read TGTGCCAGCAGTTCCCCGGGGCTAGCCAAAAACATTCAGTACTTC. This sequence encodes CASSSPGLAKNIQYF.